The 11 T cell receptor beta chains reported below all come from one sample, sequenced in a study of T cell clones after liver transplantation. Clones were sequenced by immunoSEQ multiplex PCR, and TCRdb holds only the in-frame ones, with some missing. The table has about 68,000 clones, 85% to 95% seen once. This specimen was CD4+ T cells from blood, taken around 27 months after liver transplant. All receptors derive from a human patient who received a liver transplant. Some T cells could come from the graft donor.

The chain has TRBV29-1 and TRBJ2-5, with no clear D. The CDR3 is 13 amino acids. The V gene's germline CDR1 is SQVTM and CDR2 ANQGSEA. V was cut by 8 bases and J by 4 bases, with 17 bases left in between. The CDR3 DNA sequence: TGCAGCACCACTGCGGCCATAGGAGAGACCCAGTACTTC. Translating it yields CSTTAAIGETQYF.

V and J are TRBV28 and TRBJ2-1; TRBD1 aligns across 12 bases. The CDR3 has 14 residues. J lost 8 bases, V lost 8 bases, and 7 bases had no gene match. CDR1 is MDHEN, CDR2 SYDVKM, per germline. CDR3 nucleotides: TGTGCCAGCGGGGGACAGGGGGCTCTATATGAGCAGTTCTTC. It specifies CASGGQGALYEQFF. The entire variable domain, with the rest obtained from reference TRBV28 and TRBJ2-1, is as follows: DVKVTQSSRYLVKRTGEKVFLECVQDMDHENMFWYRQDPGLGLRLIYFSYDVKMKEKGDIPEGYSVSREKKERFSLILESASTNQTSMYLCASGGQGALYEQFFGPGTRLTVL.

J is TRBJ2-5 and V is TRBV10-1; TRBD1 matches at 11 bases. Germline CDR1 reads WNHNN; CDR2 reads SYGVQD (reference sequence). V shed 7 bases and J 3 bases; nucleotides not matched to a gene: 4. CDR3 size: 14 residues. The chain's CDR3 is CASNWTGGKETQYF. CDR3 nucleotides: TGCGCCAGCAATTGGACAGGGGGCAAAGAGACCCAGTACTTC.

The chain employs TRBV30 and TRBJ2-5, with TRBD2 identical over 10 bases. Unmatched junction bases numbered 6, after V lost 3 bases and J lost 5 bases. This CDR3 region has 14 residues. CDR1 and CDR2 from the germline V gene are GTSNPN and SVGIG (reference sequence). CDR3 DNA: TGTGCCTGGAGAATAGCGGGAGGAGGGGAGACCCAGTACTTC. Its translation: CAWRIAGGGETQYF.

This chain joins TRBV19 and TRBJ2-2; 7 bases are a match to TRBD2. Trimming at V came to 1 base and at J to 5 bases, leaving 7 bases not matched to a gene. The CDR3 is made up of 16 amino acids. The germline gives CDR1 LNHDA, CDR2 SQIVND (reference sequence). For the CDR3, the DNA is TGTGCCAGTAGTATAGGGGAGGGGATAAGGACCGGGGAGCTGTTTTTT. Protein sequence: CASSIGEGIRTGELFF.

This clone was recorded only once. The chain carries TRBV19 and TRBJ1-3, with TRBD1 matching over 8 bases. CDR1 and CDR2 from the germline V gene are LNHDA and SQIVND (reference sequence). The V and J ends lost 7 bases and 4 bases, in that order; junction bases with no gene match: 6. The CDR3 spans 14 residues. The CDR3 coding sequence is TGTGCCAGTACAAGGGGGGACAGGGGAAACACCATATATTTT. This codes for CASTRGDRGNTIYF.

V and J are TRBV1 and TRBJ2-7. TRBV1 is a known pseudogene. The CDR3 runs to 12 residues. CDR3 coding DNA: TGCACCAGCAGCCCTCGCCCGACGAAGCAGTACTTC. As protein: CTSSPRPTKQYF.

The genes are TRBV5-1 and TRBJ2-1; 8 bases fit TRBD2. The CDR3 sequence is 14 residues long. V lost 6 bases and J lost 0; bases outside the gene matches: 2. The V gene's germline CDR1 is SGHRS and CDR2 YFSETQ. CDR3 sequence reads: CASMAGGSYNEQFF. The CDR3 DNA sequence: TGCGCCAGCATGGCGGGAGGCTCCTACAATGAGCAGTTCTTC.

This chain uses TRBV5-5 with TRBJ1-1; perhaps TRBD1 as D (5 bases). V was trimmed by 4 bases and J by 3 bases, leaving 10 bases between them. The CDR3 extends over 13 amino acids. In germline, CDR1 is SGHKS, CDR2 YYEKEE (reference sequence). The CDR3: CASSIGADTEAFF. The DNA for the CDR3 is TGTGCCAGCAGCATAGGGGCCGACACTGAAGCTTTCTTT.

The CDR3 loop is CASSQEGPGLAVDTQYF. In DNA form, the CDR3 reads TGTGCCAGCAGCCAAGAAGGGCCAGGGCTAGCGGTAGATACGCAGTATTTT. V is TRBV4-2 and J is TRBJ2-3, with TRBD2 identical over 7 bases. Germline V gene lookup returns CDR1 LGHNA and CDR2 YNFKEQ. V dropped 0 bases and J dropped 5; count of bases not matched to a gene: 11. This CDR3 has 17 amino acids.

The chain uses TRBV15 and TRBJ1-2, with D unresolved. The germline gives CDR1 LNHNV, CDR2 YYDKDF (reference sequence). This CDR3 is built from 13 residues. Trimming took off 8 bases at V and 2 bases at J, with 12 bases between the two ends. CDR3 nucleotide sequence: TGTGCCACCCACACGGGTACGAACTATGGCTACACCTTC. Translating it yields CATHTGTNYGYTF.